One and the same sample provided the 14 T cell receptor beta chains below, sequenced in a study of regulatory T cells in long-lasting Graves disease. Time point denoted: persistent/refractory GD, antithyroid drugs over 5 years with positive TRAb. The TCR library was made from RNA that had been extracted from PBMCs in TRIzol. Construction of the TCR beta libraries employed iRepertoire HTBI primers in conjunction with Arm-PCR of CDR3 regions. TCRdb re-called the multiplex PCR reads with MiXCR, one entry per CDR3 protein. The table records a few hundred thousand distinct CDR3 sequences, roughly 21% of them present only once. The specimen comprised peripheral blood mononuclear cells (PBMCs), sampled when the disease was refractory, from a patient treated with antithyroid drugs. The receptors stem from a female donor with Graves disease.

This chain connects TRBV7-9 to TRBJ2-7, with 9 bases identical to TRBD1. Trimming removed 5 bases from V and 1 base from J; junction bases left unmatched: 18. From germline, CDR1 is SEHNR and CDR2 FQNEAQ (reference sequence). The CDR3 spans 19 residues. The CDR3 DNA is TGTGCCAGCAGCAGCCACAGGGGGCGATTGGAGGGAGGGTCCTACGAGCAGTACTTC. The encoded protein is CASSSHRGRLEGGSYEQYF.

V and J are TRBV6-5 and TRBJ1-1; D is ambiguous. The germline gives CDR1 MNHEY, CDR2 SVGAGI. This CDR3 contains 14 residues. Trimming cost V 2 bases and J 1 base, with 8 bases left between them. CDR3 sequence reads: CASSYREANTEAFF. The CDR3 DNA follows: TGTGCCAGCAGTTACCGGGAGGCGAACACTGAAGCTTTCTTT.

This clonotype came up many times. The chain joins TRBV20-1 to TRBJ1-2; tentative D call: TRBD1 (6 bases). V was shortened by 2 bases and J by 1 base, with 11 bases between the two germline ends. Germline values: CDR1 DFQATT, CDR2 SNEGSKA (reference sequence). This CDR3 comprises 14 residues. Written as DNA, the CDR3 is TGCAGTGCTAGAACCGAACAGGGTAACTATGGCTACACCTTC. As protein: CSARTEQGNYGYTF.

At least ten counts were recorded for this clonotype. The CDR3 loop reads CASSARTSDINEQFF. CDR3 in DNA: TGTGCCAGCAGTGCTCGGACTAGCGATATCAATGAGCAGTTCTTC. The gene calls are TRBV2 and TRBJ2-1; 9 nucleotides match TRBD2. Trimming took 4 bases from V and 6 from J; bases not matched to a gene: 7. The CDR3 runs to 15 residues. CDR1 is SNHLY and CDR2 is FYNNEI in the germline V gene.

This clonotype showed up many times. The J gene is TRBJ1-6, the V gene TRBV5-8; the D gene is possibly TRBD1 (5 bases). There are 17 residues in the CDR3. The V end lost 2 bases, the J end lost 5 bases, and 17 bases lay between the germline ends. Germline V gene lookup returns CDR1 SGHTS and CDR2 YDEGEE. The CDR3 protein is CASSFAIQGDNNSPLHF. CDR3 nucleotides: TGTGCCAGCAGCTTCGCAATCCAGGGAGACAATAATTCACCCCTCCACTTT. Based on the CDR3 plus reference TRBV5-8 and TRBJ1-6, the full variable domain is EAGVTQSPTHLIKTRGQQATLRCSPISGHTSVYWYQQALGLGLQFLLWYDEGEERNRGNFPPRFSGRQFPNYSSELNVNALELEDSALYLCASSFAIQGDNNSPLHFGNGTRLTVT.

Comment on this clonotype: A read error may be the cause here, since a much bigger clone is one base away. The chain uses TRBV15 and TRBJ2-7; the match to TRBD1 covers 9 bases. The germline gives CDR1 LNHNV, CDR2 YYDKDF (reference sequence). The CDR3 is 16 amino acids. CDR3 in amino acids: CATSRERGQGWNEQCF. The CDR3 DNA follows: TGTGCCACCAGCAGAGAGAGGGGACAGGGTTGGAACGAGCAGTGCTTC.

This clonotype was counted only a few times. The CDR3 spells CASSLGPRQQTGELFF. CDR3 in DNA: TGTGCCAGCAGTCTTGGGCCGAGGCAGCAGACCGGGGAGCTGTTTTTT. This chain connects TRBV6-1 to TRBJ2-2; D not resolved. Germline values: CDR1 MNHNS, CDR2 SASEGT. The CDR3 runs 16 residues. Trimming left V 5 bases short and J 5 bases short, with 18 bases between.

The chain links TRBV11-3 to TRBJ2-5; 12 nucleotides line up with TRBD2. The assigned J gene may be wrong: the sequence end matches TRBJ2-1 better. The germline V gene has CDR1 SGHNT and CDR2 YENEEA. The CDR3 has 15 amino acids. The CDR3 sequence is CASSFLAGGDNEQFF. The CDR3 nucleotides read TGTGCCAGCAGCTTTCTAGCGGGAGGGGACAATGAGCAGTTCTTC.

The chain employs TRBV7-9 and TRBJ1-4; a weak D match, TRBD1 (6 bases). CDR3 size: 14 residues. Looked up from germline, CDR1 is SEHNR and CDR2 is FQNEAQ (reference sequence). Trimming removed 6 bases at V and 7 bases at J, with 15 bases between. CDR3 nucleotide sequence: TGTGCCAGCAGTAACAGGGATTTCAGTGAAAAACTGTTTTTT. This codes for CASSNRDFSEKLFF.

The rearrangement uses TRBV28 and TRBJ2-3; D call uncertain. V was pared by 5 bases and J by 3 bases, with 9 bases between. This CDR3 has 13 amino acids. In germline, CDR1 is MDHEN, CDR2 SYDVKM. CDR3 in amino acids: CASSIDLTDTQYF. CDR3 nucleotides: TGTGCCAGCAGTATAGACCTAACAGATACGCAGTATTTT.

The chain links TRBV7-3 to TRBJ2-3; TRBD2 might be the D (6 bases). Trimming removed 0 bases at V and 3 bases at J, with 10 bases between. The CDR3 is 15 amino acids. Germline CDR1 SGHTA, CDR2 FQGTGA. The CDR3 nucleotides are TGTGCCAGCAGCTTAACCGGGGGTAGGACAGATACGCAGTATTTT. This gives the protein CASSLTGGRTDTQYF. The whole variable domain, filled in from reference TRBV7-3 and TRBJ2-3, reads GAGVSQTPSNKVTEKGKYVELRCDPISGHTALYWYRQSLGQGPEFLIYFQGTGAADDSGLPNDRFFAVRPEGSVSTLKIQRTERGDSAVYLCASSLTGGRTDTQYFGPGTRLTVL.

The CDR3 loop reads CASSYLGTGTRYEQYF. The CDR3 DNA reads TGTGCCAGCAGTTACCTTGGGACAGGGACGCGGTACGAGCAGTACTTC. The chain recombines TRBV6-2 or TRBV6-3 with TRBJ2-7; 9 bases match TRBD1. In germline, CDR1 is MNHEY, CDR2 SVGEGT. The CDR3 has 16 amino acids. V trimming: 2 bases; J trimming: 4 bases; junction bases outside the gene matches: 9.

This clonotype has just one count. This chain connects TRBV20-1 to TRBJ2-1; D uncertain. This CDR3 region has 13 residues. The germline V gene encodes CDR1 DFQATT and CDR2 SNEGSKA (reference sequence). Trimming took 7 bases from V and 9 from J, leaving 19 bases between them. The CDR3 nucleotides are TGCAGTGAGCCAGGCCCTTACGATGGTGAGCAGTTCTTC. Protein product: CSEPGPYDGEQFF.

This clonotype was picked up many times. The V call is TRBV4-2, the J call TRBJ2-7; D gene uncertain. This CDR3 is built from 13 residues. Deletions cut 7 bases from V and 0 bases from J, with 10 bases between. Germline V gene lookup returns CDR1 LGHNA and CDR2 YNFKEQ. This CDR3 reads CASKGESSYEQYF. The CDR3 nucleotides read TGTGCCAGCAAGGGCGAGAGCTCCTACGAGCAGTACTTC.